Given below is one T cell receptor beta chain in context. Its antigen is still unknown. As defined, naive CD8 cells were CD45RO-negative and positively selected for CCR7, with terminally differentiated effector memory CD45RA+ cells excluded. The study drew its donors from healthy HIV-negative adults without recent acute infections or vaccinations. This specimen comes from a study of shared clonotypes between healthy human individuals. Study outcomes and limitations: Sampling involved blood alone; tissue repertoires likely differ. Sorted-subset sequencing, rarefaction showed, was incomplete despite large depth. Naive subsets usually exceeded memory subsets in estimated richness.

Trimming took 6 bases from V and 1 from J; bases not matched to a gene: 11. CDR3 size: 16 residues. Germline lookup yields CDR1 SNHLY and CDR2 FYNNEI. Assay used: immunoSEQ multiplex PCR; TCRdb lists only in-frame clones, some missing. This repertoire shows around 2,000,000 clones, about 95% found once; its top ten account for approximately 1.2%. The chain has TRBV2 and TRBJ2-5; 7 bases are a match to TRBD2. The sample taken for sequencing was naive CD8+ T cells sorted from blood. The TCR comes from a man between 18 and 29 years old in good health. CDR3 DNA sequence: TGTGCCAGCAGCCCCAAGCGGGGCCCCCTCCAAGAGACCCAGTACTTC. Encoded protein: CASSPKRGPLQETQYF.